The entry below gives a single TCR beta chain sequence along with its context. The data derive from a study of blood T cell repertoires in COVID-19. Profiling relied on immunoSEQ multiplex PCR, and the TCRdb table lists in-frame clones only, not all of them. The table lists 200,000 to 250,000 clones, about four fifths of them singletons. Germline CDR1 is LNHNV and CDR2 is YYDKDF (reference sequence). V was pared by 0 bases and J by 1 base, with 3 bases of the junction left unmatched. The CDR3 runs to 16 residues. Sample: PBMCs or T cells enriched from blood (not recorded which). This chain connects TRBV15 to TRBJ2-5, with 9 bases matching TRBD1. The TCR originated in a woman aged 40 to 50 who had recovered from COVID-19. This CDR3 reads CATSRDPGQGQETQYF. As DNA, the CDR3 is TGTGCCACCAGCAGAGATCCGGGACAGGGCCAAGAGACCCAGTACTTC.